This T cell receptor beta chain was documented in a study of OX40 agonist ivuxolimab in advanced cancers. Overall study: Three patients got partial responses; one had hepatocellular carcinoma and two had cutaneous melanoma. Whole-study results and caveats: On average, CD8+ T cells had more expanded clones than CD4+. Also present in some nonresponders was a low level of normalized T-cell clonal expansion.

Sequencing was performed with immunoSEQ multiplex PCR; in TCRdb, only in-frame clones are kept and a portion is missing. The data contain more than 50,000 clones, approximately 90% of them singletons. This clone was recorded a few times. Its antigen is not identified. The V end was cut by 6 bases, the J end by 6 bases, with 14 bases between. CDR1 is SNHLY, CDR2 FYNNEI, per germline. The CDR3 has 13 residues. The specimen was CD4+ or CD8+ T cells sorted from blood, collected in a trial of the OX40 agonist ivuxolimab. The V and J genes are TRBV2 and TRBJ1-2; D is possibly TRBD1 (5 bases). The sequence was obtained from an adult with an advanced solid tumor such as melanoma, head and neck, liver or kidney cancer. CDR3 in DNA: TGTGCCAGCAGCCCAAGGCGGGGGGATGGCTACACCTTC. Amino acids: CASSPRRGDGYTF.